The T cell receptor beta chain described here comes from a study of blood T cells in healthy people across ages. Findings of the study overall: Aged donors had fewer naive CD4+ cells and lower diversity than long-lived donors.

With regard to this clonotype: As yet, its antigen is unknown.

The CDR3 is 11 amino acids. CDR1 and CDR2 from the germline V gene are GTSNPN and SVGIG (reference sequence). Each individual donor underwent a draw of ten milliliters of peripheral blood. Through a sample-barcoded 5' primer and a J-beta primer mix, a second PCR was run for about 6 to 12 cycles. TCRdb recomputed calls from the 5' RACE reads with MiXCR, one row per CDR3 protein. The profile shows about 1.4 million distinct CDR3 sequences, roughly 64% of them singletons. The sample comprised blood. The sequence came from a man aged 18 to 29 in good health. This chain links TRBV30 with TRBJ2-1; a weak D match, TRBD2 (5 bases). The end of the DNA aligns better with TRBJ2-7, so the J call may be wrong. The CDR3: CAWSYRGEQYF. For the CDR3, the DNA is TGTGCCTGGAGTTACCGGGGCGAGCAGTACTTC.